This T cell receptor beta chain is drawn from a study of CXCR4 blockade with PD-1 therapy in pancreatic cancer. On this clone itself: Its specificity is unknown.

TCRdb's copy holds only in-frame clones and misses some; the assay was immunoSEQ multiplex PCR. The data hold some 540 clones, with about 40% observed a single time. Germline values: CDR1 WNHNN, CDR2 SYGVQD (reference sequence). V lost 6 bases and J lost 3, with 15 bases in between. The CDR3 is 15 amino acids. The study's findings and limits: Antigen-specificity overlap of convergent dominant clones remained unconfirmed. Survival did not correlate with tumor clonality, which averaged roughly 0.15 versus 0.05. Clone frequency correlated with its number of distinct nucleotide rearrangements.

Patients who provided the archived tumor blocks had not received neoadjuvant therapy before surgery. J is TRBJ1-3 and V is TRBV10-1, with D perhaps TRBD1 (5 bases). The sample consisted of tumor tissue. The receptor comes from a human donor with pancreatic ductal adenocarcinoma. The DNA of the CDR3 is TGCGCCAGCAGCCAGGGAGACTCGGGTGGAAACACCATATATTTT. It translates to CASSQGDSGGNTIYF.